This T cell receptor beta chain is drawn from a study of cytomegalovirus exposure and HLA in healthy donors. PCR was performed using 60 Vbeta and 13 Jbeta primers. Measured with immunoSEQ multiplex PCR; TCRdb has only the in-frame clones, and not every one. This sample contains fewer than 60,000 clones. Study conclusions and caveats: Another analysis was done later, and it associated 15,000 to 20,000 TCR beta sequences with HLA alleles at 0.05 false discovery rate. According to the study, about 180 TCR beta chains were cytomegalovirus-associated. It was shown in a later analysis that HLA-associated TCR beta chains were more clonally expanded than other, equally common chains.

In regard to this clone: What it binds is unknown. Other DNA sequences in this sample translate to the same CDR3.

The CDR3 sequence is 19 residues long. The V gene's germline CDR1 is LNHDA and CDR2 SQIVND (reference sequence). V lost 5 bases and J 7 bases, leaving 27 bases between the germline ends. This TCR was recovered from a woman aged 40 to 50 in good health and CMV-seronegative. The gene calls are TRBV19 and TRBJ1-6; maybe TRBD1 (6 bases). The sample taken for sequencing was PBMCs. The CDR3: CASSDRISALGNNNSPLHF. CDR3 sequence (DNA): TGTGCCAGTAGTGACAGGATTTCGGCTTTGGGCAATAACAATTCACCCCTCCACTTT.